This T cell receptor (beta chain) comes out of a study of OX40 agonist ivuxolimab in advanced cancers. Overall study: Participants, roughly 80% male, averaged approximately 65 years of age, ranging from roughly 23 to 80. Study outcomes and limitations: Within 6 weeks, CD4+ and CD8+ blood T cells expanded clonally at 0.1 to 3.0 mg/kg. There were also nonresponders showing low normalized T-cell clonal expansion.

Autoimmune disease history or systemic immunosuppression meant exclusion. Worth noting for this clone: Its antigen is still unknown.

The CDR3 covers 14 residues. V was shortened by 0 bases and J by 0 bases, with 6 bases between the two germline ends. The germline V gene has CDR1 SGHKS and CDR2 YYEKEE (reference sequence). Profiled with immunoSEQ multiplex PCR; TCRdb holds only in-frame clones, not every one. The sample holds around 80,000 clones, less than 85% seen once. The TCR originated in an adult with an advanced solid tumor such as melanoma, head and neck, liver or kidney cancer. The sequences come from CD4+ or CD8+ T cells sorted from blood, collected in a trial of the OX40 agonist ivuxolimab. The chain has TRBV5-5 and TRBJ1-1; D uncertain. The CDR3 DNA sequence: TGTGCCAGCAGCTTGGCCCTCATGAACACTGAAGCTTTCTTT. Its protein is CASSLALMNTEAFF.